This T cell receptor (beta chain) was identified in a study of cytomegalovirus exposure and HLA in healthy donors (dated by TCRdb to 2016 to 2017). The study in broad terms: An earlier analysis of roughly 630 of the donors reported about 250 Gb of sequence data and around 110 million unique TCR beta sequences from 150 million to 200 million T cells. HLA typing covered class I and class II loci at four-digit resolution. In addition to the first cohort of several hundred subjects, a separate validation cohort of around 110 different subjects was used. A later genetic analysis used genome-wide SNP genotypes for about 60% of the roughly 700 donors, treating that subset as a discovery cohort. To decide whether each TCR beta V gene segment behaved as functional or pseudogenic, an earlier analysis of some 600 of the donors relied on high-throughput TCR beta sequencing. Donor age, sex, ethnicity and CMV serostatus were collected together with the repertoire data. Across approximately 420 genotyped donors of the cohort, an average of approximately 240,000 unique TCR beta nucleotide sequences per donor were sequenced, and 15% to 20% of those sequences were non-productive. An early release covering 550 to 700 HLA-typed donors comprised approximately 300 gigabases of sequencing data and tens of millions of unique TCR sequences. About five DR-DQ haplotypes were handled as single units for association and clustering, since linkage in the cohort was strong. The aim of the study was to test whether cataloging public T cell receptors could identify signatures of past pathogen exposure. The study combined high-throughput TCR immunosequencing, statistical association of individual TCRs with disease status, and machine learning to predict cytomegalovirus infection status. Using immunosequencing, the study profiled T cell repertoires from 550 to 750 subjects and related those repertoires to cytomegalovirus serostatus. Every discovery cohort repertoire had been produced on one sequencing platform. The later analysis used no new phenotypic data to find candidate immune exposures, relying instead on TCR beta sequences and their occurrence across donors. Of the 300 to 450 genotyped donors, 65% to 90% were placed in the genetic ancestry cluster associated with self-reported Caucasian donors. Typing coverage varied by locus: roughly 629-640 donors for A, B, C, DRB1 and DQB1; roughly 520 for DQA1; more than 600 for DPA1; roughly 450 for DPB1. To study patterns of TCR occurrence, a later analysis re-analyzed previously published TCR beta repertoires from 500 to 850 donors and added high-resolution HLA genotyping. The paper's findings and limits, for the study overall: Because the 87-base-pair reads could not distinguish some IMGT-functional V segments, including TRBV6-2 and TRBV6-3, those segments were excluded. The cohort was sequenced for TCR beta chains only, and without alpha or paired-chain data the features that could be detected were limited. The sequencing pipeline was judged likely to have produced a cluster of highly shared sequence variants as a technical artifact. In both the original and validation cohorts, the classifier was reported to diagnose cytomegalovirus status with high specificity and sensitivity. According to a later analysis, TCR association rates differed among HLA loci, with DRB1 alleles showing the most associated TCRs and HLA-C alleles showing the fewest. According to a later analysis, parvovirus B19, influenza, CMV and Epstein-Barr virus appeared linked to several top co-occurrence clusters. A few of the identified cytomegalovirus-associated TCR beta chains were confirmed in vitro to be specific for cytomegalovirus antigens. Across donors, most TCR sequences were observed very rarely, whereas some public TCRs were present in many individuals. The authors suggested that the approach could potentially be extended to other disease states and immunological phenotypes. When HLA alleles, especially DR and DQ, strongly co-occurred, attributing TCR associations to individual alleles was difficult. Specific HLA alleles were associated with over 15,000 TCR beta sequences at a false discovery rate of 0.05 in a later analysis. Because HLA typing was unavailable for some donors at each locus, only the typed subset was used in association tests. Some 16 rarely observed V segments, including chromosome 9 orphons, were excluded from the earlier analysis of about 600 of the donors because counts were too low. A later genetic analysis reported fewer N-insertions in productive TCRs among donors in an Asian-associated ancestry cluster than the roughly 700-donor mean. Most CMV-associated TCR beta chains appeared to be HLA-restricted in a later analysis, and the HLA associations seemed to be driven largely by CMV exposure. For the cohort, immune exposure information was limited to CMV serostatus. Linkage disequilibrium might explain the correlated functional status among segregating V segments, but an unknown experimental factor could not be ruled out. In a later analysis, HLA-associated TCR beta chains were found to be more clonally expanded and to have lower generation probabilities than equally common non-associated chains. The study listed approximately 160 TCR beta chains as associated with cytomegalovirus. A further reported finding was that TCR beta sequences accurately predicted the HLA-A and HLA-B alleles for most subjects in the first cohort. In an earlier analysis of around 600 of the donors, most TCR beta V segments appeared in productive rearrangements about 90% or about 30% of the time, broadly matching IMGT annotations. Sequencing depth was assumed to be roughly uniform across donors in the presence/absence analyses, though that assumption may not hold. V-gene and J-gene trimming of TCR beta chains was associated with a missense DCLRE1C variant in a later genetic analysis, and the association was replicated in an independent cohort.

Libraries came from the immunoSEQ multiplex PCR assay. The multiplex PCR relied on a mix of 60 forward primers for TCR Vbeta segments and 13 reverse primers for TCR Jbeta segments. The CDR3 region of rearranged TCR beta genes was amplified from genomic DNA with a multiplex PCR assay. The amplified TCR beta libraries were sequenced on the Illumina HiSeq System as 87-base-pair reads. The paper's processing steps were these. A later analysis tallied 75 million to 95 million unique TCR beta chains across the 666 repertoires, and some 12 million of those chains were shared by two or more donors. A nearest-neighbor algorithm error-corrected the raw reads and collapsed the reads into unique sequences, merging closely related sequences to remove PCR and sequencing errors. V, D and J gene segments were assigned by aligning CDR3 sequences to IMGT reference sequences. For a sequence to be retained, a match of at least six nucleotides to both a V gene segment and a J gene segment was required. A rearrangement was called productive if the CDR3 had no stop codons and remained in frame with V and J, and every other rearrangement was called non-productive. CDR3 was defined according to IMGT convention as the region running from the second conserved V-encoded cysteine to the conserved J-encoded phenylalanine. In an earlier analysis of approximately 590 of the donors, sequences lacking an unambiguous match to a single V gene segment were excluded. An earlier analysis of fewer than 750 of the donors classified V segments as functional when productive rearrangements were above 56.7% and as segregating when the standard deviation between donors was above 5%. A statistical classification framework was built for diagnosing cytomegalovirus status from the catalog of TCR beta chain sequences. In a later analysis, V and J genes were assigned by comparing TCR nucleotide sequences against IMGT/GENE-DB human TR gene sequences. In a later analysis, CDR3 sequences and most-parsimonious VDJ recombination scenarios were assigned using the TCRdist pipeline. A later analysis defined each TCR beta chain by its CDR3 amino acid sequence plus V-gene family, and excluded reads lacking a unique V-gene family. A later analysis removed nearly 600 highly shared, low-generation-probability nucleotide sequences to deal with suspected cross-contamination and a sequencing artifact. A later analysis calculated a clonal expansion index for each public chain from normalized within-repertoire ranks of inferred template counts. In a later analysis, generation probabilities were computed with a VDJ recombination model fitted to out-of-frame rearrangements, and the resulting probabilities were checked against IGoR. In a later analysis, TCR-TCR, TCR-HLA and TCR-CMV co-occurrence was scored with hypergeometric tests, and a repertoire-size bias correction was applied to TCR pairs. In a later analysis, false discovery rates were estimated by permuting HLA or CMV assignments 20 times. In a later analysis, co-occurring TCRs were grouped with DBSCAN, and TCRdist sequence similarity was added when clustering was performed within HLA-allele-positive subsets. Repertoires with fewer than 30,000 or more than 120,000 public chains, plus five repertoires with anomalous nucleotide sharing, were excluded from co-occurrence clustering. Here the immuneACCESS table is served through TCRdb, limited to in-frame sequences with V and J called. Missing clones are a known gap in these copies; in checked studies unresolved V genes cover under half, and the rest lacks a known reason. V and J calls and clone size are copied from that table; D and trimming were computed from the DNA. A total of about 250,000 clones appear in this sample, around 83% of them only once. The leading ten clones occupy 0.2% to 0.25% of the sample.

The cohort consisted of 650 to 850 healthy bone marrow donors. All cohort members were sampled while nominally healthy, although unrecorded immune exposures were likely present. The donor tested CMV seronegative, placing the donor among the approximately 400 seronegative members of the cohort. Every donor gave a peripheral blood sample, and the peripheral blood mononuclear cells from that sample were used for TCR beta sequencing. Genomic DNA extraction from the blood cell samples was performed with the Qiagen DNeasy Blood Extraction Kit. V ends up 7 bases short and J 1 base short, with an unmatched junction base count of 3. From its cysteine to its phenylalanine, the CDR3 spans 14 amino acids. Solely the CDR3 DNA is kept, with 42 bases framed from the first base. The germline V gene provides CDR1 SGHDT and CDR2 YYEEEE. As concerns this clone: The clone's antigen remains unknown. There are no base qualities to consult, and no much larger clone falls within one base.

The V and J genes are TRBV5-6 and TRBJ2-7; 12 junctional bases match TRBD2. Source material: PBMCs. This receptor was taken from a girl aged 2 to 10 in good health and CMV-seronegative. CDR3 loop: CASDLAGGSYEQYF. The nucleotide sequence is TGTGCCAGCGATCTAGCGGGAGGGTCCTACGAGCAGTACTTC.